This TCR beta chain derives from a study of blood T cell repertoires in COVID-19 (dated by TCRdb to 2020 to 2021). Study-wide context: Collaborator samples came from the United States, Italy and Spain and covered acute and convalescent phases of COVID-19. Where HLA class I and class II types were available, the types were taken from metadata supplied by the sample provider, not from assay-based typing. The samples were drawn from two sources: the first 160 participants of the ongoing ImmuneRACE study, and 1,254 subjects contributed by 6 global collaborators. The prospective study material was composed of cDNA or gDNA derived from T cells, B-cell-depleted T cells, or PBMCs. The repertoires were released in a freely available public database intended as a resource for research on the immune response to SARS-CoV-2. Subjects who had been exposed to COVID-19, were actively infected with it, or had recovered from it provided the deeply sampled blood TCRbeta repertoires that made up the dataset. Nearly every sample came with metadata listing a de-identified subject ID, COVID-19 status, age in years and sex. Broad study findings and their caveats: Clinical and demographic metadata were provided uncurated, with the amount varying by source and participant.

The CDR3 runs 10 residues from the cysteine to the phenylalanine. Just CDR3 DNA is preserved here, 30 bases in frame from base 1. According to the germline V gene, CDR1 reads MNHEY and CDR2 reads SVGAGI. TCRbeta CDR3 regions were amplified from genomic DNA by means of the immunoSEQ Assay, a bias-controlled multiplex PCR. The original pipeline was this. The number of nucleated cells in each sample was estimated from the amplification of reference gene primers within the assay. To quantify the absolute abundance of each unique TCRbeta CDR3 rearrangement, sequence reads were collapsed and filtered. For each sample, productive Simpson clonality was calculated by taking the square root of Simpson's diversity index across productive rearrangements. Drawn from immuneACCESS, this table holds only the in-frame rearrangements with V and J called that TCRdb kept. Clones are partly lost; checked studies trace under half to an unresolved V gene and leave the rest unexplained. Clonal size and the V and J genes are those of that table, whereas D and trimming came from the DNA. The sample contains under 300,000 clones, approximately 85% of them found a single time. The top ten clones comprise about 12% of the sample.

Collaborating institutions collected whole blood in K2EDTA tubes following their own protocols. For TCRbeta analysis, collaborator samples were shipped as frozen whole blood, as isolated PBMCs, or as DNA extracted from either sample type. As to this clone: Which antigen it targets is not known. No qualities accompany the bases; no much larger clone lies one base away.

The rearranged segments are TRBV6-5 and TRBJ1-5; TRBD1 could be the D gene, as 6 bases match. The clonotype comes from an elderly man with acute or convalescent COVID-19. Material: peripheral blood. CDR3 sequence: CTTGRQPQHF. The nucleotide sequence reads TGTACCACAGGGCGTCAGCCCCAGCATTTT.